This T cell receptor (beta chain) was obtained from a study of beta chain features in type 1 diabetes. The wider study: Analysis included around 99,000,000 sorted cells drawn from all samples. Regarding the study as a whole: A moderate, significant TCRB CDR3 shortening appeared in type 1 diabetes across four CD4+ subsets. Patients' naive, central memory and regulatory TCRB repertoires appeared more alike than those of healthy donors. Reduced insertions and increased deletions marked VDJ junctions in type 1 diabetes patients. Short templates might get an advantage during PCR, and this would be equal in patients and controls.

This clone was seen a few times. The antigen is unknown. cDNA synthesis used the whole RNA isolate, giving expressed TCRB sequences. Data came from immunoSEQ multiplex PCR; TCRdb stores just in-frame clones and leaves some out. The repertoire holds hundreds of thousands of clones, with about 14% as singletons. Trimming cost V 7 bases and J 7 bases, with 13 bases left between them. This CDR3 is built from 12 residues. Germline V gives CDR1 LNHDA, CDR2 SQIVND (reference sequence). This TCR came from a man aged 18 to 30 with type 1 diabetes. The rearrangement joins TRBV19 to TRBJ1-1, with D uncertain. Sequencing was done on a sample of naive CD4+ T cells from blood. The CDR3 nucleotides read TGTGCCAGTATTAGCGGTTGGGGTGAAGCTTTCTTT. It yields the protein CASISGWGEAFF. The full variable domain, rest sourced from reference TRBV19 and TRBJ1-1, is DGGITQSPKYLFRKEGQNVTLSCEQNLNHDAMYWYRQDPGQGLRLIYYSQIVNDFQKGDIAEGYSVSREKKESFPLTVTSAQKNPTAFYLCASISGWGEAFFGQGTRLTVV.